These T cell receptor beta chains were read from a single sample in a study of OX40 agonist ivuxolimab in advanced cancers. Clones were sequenced by immunoSEQ multiplex PCR, and TCRdb holds only the in-frame ones, with some missing. The sample comprises about 41,000 clones, 87% of which are singletons, and roughly 3.4% rests with the top ten. The source material was CD4+ or CD8+ T cells sorted from blood, sampled in a trial of the OX40 agonist ivuxolimab. The receptor source for this set is an adult with an advanced solid tumor such as melanoma, head and neck, liver or kidney cancer. Each CDR3 is given with its conserved first and last residue. A D gene is named only where the DNA matches it firmly. Some rows mark clone size as missing; the rest say once, few, many or name a class of expanded clone.

j_call clone_size d_call v_call cdr3_aa cdr3_nt
TRBJ2-1 NA NA TRBV7-9 CASSSDYNNEQFF TGTGCCAGCAGCTCGGACTACAACAATGAGCAGTTCTTC
TRBJ1-2 NA NA TRBV28 CASSAVGYGYTF TGTGCCAGCAGTGCAGTCGGGTATGGCTACACCTTC
TRBJ2-7 NA TRBD1 TRBV19 CASSRQGTYEQYF TGTGCCAGTTCACGACAGGGGACCTACGAGCAGTACTTC
TRBJ1-4 NA NA TRBV19 CASNGGRSAREKLFF TGTGCCAGTAATGGGGGTAGGAGCGCGCGCGAAAAACTGTTTTTT
TRBJ2-1 once TRBD2 TRBV11-1 CASSSPAGGFYNEQFF TGTGCCAGCAGCTCACCAGCGGGAGGGTTCTACAATGAGCAGTTCTTC
TRBJ1-3 NA NA TRBV2 CASSEQDSGNTIYF TGTGCCAGCAGTGAACAAGACTCTGGAAACACCATATATTTT
TRBJ2-7 NA NA TRBV10-3 CAISTGRTYEQYF TGTGCCATCAGCACGGGCAGGACCTACGAGCAGTACTTC
TRBJ2-5 NA NA TRBV10-3 CAIERPPGPMGETQYF TGTGCCATCGAACGCCCTCCGGGACCGATGGGAGAGACCCAGTACTTC
TRBJ1-2 NA NA TRBV27 CASRSPAVANYGYTF TGTGCCAGCAGATCTCCCGCCGTAGCTAACTATGGCTACACCTTC
TRBJ1-1 NA TRBD1 TRBV10-3 CAINDRAWRTEAFF TGTGCCATCAACGACAGGGCATGGAGAACTGAAGCTTTCTTT
TRBJ2-5 NA TRBD1 TRBV7-2 CASSFDRGGGETQYF TGTGCCAGCAGCTTCGACAGGGGTGGTGGGGAGACCCAGTACTTC
TRBJ2-1 NA TRBD1 TRBV5-5 CASSLGTEVNNEQFF TGTGCCAGCAGCTTAGGGACAGAAGTTAACAATGAGCAGTTCTTC
TRBJ2-7 NA TRBD1 TRBV5-6 CASSFGGQPYAEYF TGTGCCAGCAGCTTTGGGGGACAGCCTTACGCGGAGTACTTC
TRBJ1-1 once TRBD1 TRBV7-9 CASSFGQGDTEAFF TGTGCCAGCAGCTTTGGACAGGGGGACACTGAAGCTTTCTTT
TRBJ1-5 NA NA TRBV7-8 CASSLETDSNQPQHF TGTGCCAGCAGCTTAGAAACAGATAGCAATCAGCCCCAGCATTTT
TRBJ2-6 NA NA TRBV6-5 CASGPDSGANVLTF TGTGCCAGTGGGCCAGACTCTGGGGCCAACGTCCTGACTTTC
TRBJ2-5 NA NA TRBV7-2 CASSFRWEQKTQYF TGTGCCAGCAGCTTCCGCTGGGAGCAAAAGACCCAGTACTTC
TRBJ2-7 NA NA TRBV11-3 CASRQGRYEQYF TGTGCCAGCCGCCAGGGTCGGTACGAGCAGTACTTC
TRBJ1-5 NA TRBD1 TRBV7-9 CASSLRGTGGPQHF TGTGCCAGCAGCTTAAGAGGGACAGGGGGGCCCCAGCATTTT
TRBJ2-5 NA NA TRBV7-6 CASSLALPDSIETQYF TGTGCCAGCAGCTTAGCCCTACCGGACAGTATAGAGACCCAGTACTTC
TRBJ2-1 NA NA TRBV10-3 CAISDLGNEQFF TGTGCCATCAGTGACTTGGGCAATGAGCAGTTCTTC
TRBJ2-3 NA TRBD1 TRBV6-5 CAAGDRGGTDTQYF TGTGCCGCGGGGGACAGGGGCGGCACAGATACGCAGTATTTT
TRBJ2-7 NA NA TRBV11-3 CASSGDGSSYEQYF TGTGCCAGCAGCGGGGACGGTAGCTCCTACGAGCAGTACTTC
TRBJ2-1 NA TRBD1 TRBV10-1 CASPNRGQGSNEQFF TGCGCCAGCCCTAACAGGGGGCAGGGTTCCAATGAGCAGTTCTTC
TRBJ2-2 NA NA TRBV6-1 CASSAFRDGELFF TGTGCCAGCAGTGCCTTTAGAGACGGGGAGCTGTTTTTT
TRBJ2-5 NA TRBD2 TRBV18 CASSPRLAGQETQYF TGTGCCAGCTCACCACGACTAGCGGGGCAAGAGACCCAGTACTTC
TRBJ2-1 NA TRBD2 TRBV18 CASSLAGKSSYNEQFF TGTGCCAGCTCGCTAGCGGGAAAAAGCTCCTACAATGAGCAGTTCTTC
TRBJ1-4 NA NA TRBV29-1 CSVENEKLFF TGCAGCGTTGAGAATGAAAAACTGTTTTTT
TRBJ2-7 NA TRBD2 TRBV5-4 CASSSGLADTYEQYF TGTGCCAGCAGCTCCGGACTAGCGGATACCTACGAGCAGTACTTC
TRBJ1-4 NA NA TRBV19 CASRKIPSNGEKLFF TGTGCCAGTAGGAAGATTCCGAGCAACGGGGAAAAACTGTTTTTT
TRBJ2-2 NA TRBD1 TRBV11-3 CASSIDRGNTGELFF TGTGCCAGCAGCATCGACAGGGGGAACACCGGGGAGCTGTTTTTT
TRBJ2-5 NA TRBD1 TRBV6-5 CASSQGVGRETQYF TGTGCCAGCAGCCAGGGGGTCGGGCGGGAGACCCAGTACTTC
TRBJ2-5 once TRBD2 TRBV28 CASSFLRLAGGLETQYF TGTGCCAGCAGTTTTTTACGACTAGCGGGAGGGTTGGAGACCCAGTACTTC
TRBJ1-2 NA NA TRBV7-9 CASSLLYGYTF TGTGCCAGCAGCTTATTATATGGCTACACCTTC
TRBJ2-1 NA TRBD2 TRBV4-2 CASSQVSLAGRNEQFF TGTGCCAGCAGCCAAGTGTCACTAGCGGGCCGCAATGAGCAGTTCTTC
TRBJ1-1 once NA TRBV6-6 CASRKRNTEAFF TGTGCCAGCAGAAAGAGGAACACTGAAGCTTTCTTT
TRBJ2-1 NA TRBD2 TRBV9 CASSLQGTSSYNEQFF TGTGCCAGCAGCCTTCAAGGGACTAGCTCCTACAATGAGCAGTTCTTC
TRBJ2-7 NA NA TRBV7-5 CARSKQVGEGSYEQYF NA
TRBJ1-2 NA TRBD1 TRBV5-6 CASSKGAGYGYTF TGTGCCAGCAGCAAGGGGGCAGGGTATGGCTACACCTTC
TRBJ2-5 NA TRBD2 TRBV6-1 CASSGRTSGSGETQYF TGTGCCAGCAGTGGACGGACTAGCGGGAGTGGAGAGACCCAGTACTTC
TRBJ1-1 NA NA TRBV29-1 CSVIPQQWGLKGEAFF TGCAGCGTTATCCCCCAGCAGTGGGGGCTTAAAGGTGAAGCTTTCTTT
TRBJ2-7 once NA TRBV5-1 CASSFGRGTDEQYF TGCGCCAGCAGCTTCGGCAGGGGGACTGACGAGCAGTACTTC
TRBJ2-1 NA NA TRBV28 CASSGRSNEQFF TGTGCCAGCAGCGGGAGAAGCAATGAGCAGTTCTTC
TRBJ2-5 once NA TRBV7-9 CASSLALETQYF TGTGCCAGCAGCTTAGCGCTGGAGACCCAGTACTTC
TRBJ2-5 NA TRBD2 TRBV5-6 CASSLLLAGASETQYF TGTGCCAGCAGCCTACTCCTAGCGGGAGCTTCGGAGACCCAGTACTTC
TRBJ1-3 NA TRBD1 TRBV27 CASSHLGQGSGNTIYF TGTGCCAGCAGCCACCTCGGACAGGGCTCTGGAAACACCATATATTTT
TRBJ1-2 NA TRBD1 TRBV6-6 CASSYWDSSPNYGYTF TGTGCCAGCAGTTACTGGGACAGTTCCCCTAACTATGGCTACACCTTC
TRBJ1-6 NA TRBD1 TRBV6-5 CASTGGRSPLHF TGTGCCAGCACAGGGGGCAGGTCACCCCTCCACTTT
TRBJ1-1 NA TRBD1 TRBV28 CASSLAGQGITEAFF TGTGCCAGCAGTTTAGCCGGACAGGGGATCACTGAAGCTTTCTTT